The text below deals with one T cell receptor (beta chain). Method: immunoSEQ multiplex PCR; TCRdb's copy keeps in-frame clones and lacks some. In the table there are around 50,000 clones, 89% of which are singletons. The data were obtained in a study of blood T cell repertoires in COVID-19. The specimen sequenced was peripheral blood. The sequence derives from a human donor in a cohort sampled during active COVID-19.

The CDR3 DNA follows: TGTGCCTGGAGTTCGCTGTGGAGTCCCACAGATACGCAGTATTTT. This gives the protein CAWSSLWSPTDTQYF. The chain combines TRBV30 with TRBJ2-3, with unresolved D. The germline CDR1 and CDR2 sequences are GTSNPN and SVGIG (reference sequence). Trimming pared 2 bases from V and 2 bases from J, leaving 14 bases between. The CDR3 runs 15 residues.